The T cell receptor (beta chain) under discussion was sequenced for a study of blood T cell repertoires in COVID-19. Per germline, CDR1 LGHNA and CDR2 YSLEER. CDR3 length: 15 amino acids. V lost 0 bases to trimming and J lost 0 bases, with 8 bases between them. Profiling relied on immunoSEQ multiplex PCR, and the TCRdb table lists in-frame clones only, not all of them. The sample consists of about 68,000 clones, nearly 80% of them appearing once. The origin of this receptor is a human donor in a cohort sampled during active COVID-19. Sequencing used peripheral blood. The chain has TRBV4-3 and TRBJ1-1; D is unclear. CDR3 region: CASSQDNRMNTEAFF. The CDR3 nucleotides read TGCGCCAGCAGCCAAGACAACAGAATGAACACTGAAGCTTTCTTT.